The 27 T cell receptor beta chains in this list originate from one sample, sequenced in a study of T cell changes during pregnancy in multiple sclerosis. Produced via immunoSEQ multiplex PCR; TCRdb's table is partial and in-frame only. The data show approximately 70,000 clones, about nine tenths seen once. Sequenced here: peripheral blood, sampled in the third trimester of pregnancy. Receptor source: a female donor in good health, enrolled as a control in a pregnancy study.

The rearrangement uses TRBV7-9 and TRBJ1-1; 9 bases map to TRBD1. Per germline, CDR1 SEHNR and CDR2 FQNEAQ (reference sequence). Unmatched junction bases numbered 11, after V lost 7 bases and J lost 11 bases. CDR3 size: 13 residues. CDR3 amino acids: CASNPGTGLGAFF. In DNA, the CDR3 is TGTGCCAGCAACCCAGGGACAGGGCTGGGTGCTTTCTTT.

The genes are TRBV2 and TRBJ1-6, with 9 bases that match TRBD1. CDR3 length equals 14 residues. V shed 5 bases and J 11 bases; nucleotides not matched to a gene: 7. Germline loops: CDR1 SNHLY, CDR2 FYNNEI. CDR3 DNA: TGTGCCAGCAGTCAAGACAGGGGGGGGACACCCCTCCACTTT. This gives the protein CASSQDRGGTPLHF.

This chain uses TRBV6-5 with TRBJ1-6; 10 positions match TRBD1. Germline CDR1 MNHEY, CDR2 SVGAGI. V was pared by 5 bases and J by 10 bases, with 8 bases of the junction left unmatched. This CDR3 has 15 residues. CDR3 in amino acids: CASSKDRGSWSPLHF. The CDR3 DNA follows: TGTGCCAGCAGTAAGGACAGGGGGAGTTGGTCACCCCTCCACTTT.

The chain employs TRBV18 and TRBJ2-7; perhaps TRBD1 as D (6 bases). This CDR3 contains 14 residues. The V gene lost 5 bases and the J gene lost 6 bases, with 17 bases spanning the gap. Germline V gene lookup returns CDR1 KGHSH and CDR2 LQKENI. CDR3 sequence (DNA): TGTGCCAGCTCAACTGAGAGGACAGCATTCGAGCAGTACTTC. Its protein product is CASSTERTAFEQYF. Combining the CDR3 with reference TRBV18 and TRBJ2-7 gives the whole variable domain NAGVMQNPRHLVRRRGQEARLRCSPMKGHSHVYWYRQLPEEGLKFMVYLQKENIIDESGMPKERFSAEFPKEGPSILRIQQVVRGDSAAYFCASSTERTAFEQYFGPGTRLTVT.

The V and J genes are TRBV4-1 and TRBJ1-2; D possibly corresponds to TRBD1 (6 bases). The CDR3 is made up of 16 amino acids. V lost 1 base and J lost 0, with 12 bases in between. In germline, CDR1 is MGHRA, CDR2 YSYEKL. The CDR3 nucleotides are TGCGCCAGCAGCCAAGGGACAGCGGAACCTAACTATGGCTACACCTTC. Protein: CASSQGTAEPNYGYTF.

This clone is a singleton in its sample. The chain employs TRBV6-4 and TRBJ2-3; TRBD2 agrees at 10 bases. CDR3 size: 15 residues. Germline-derived CDR1 and CDR2 are MRHNA and SNTAGT. Losses at the gene ends were 0 bases for V and 4 bases for J; bases not matched to a gene: 1. CDR3 loop: CASSDSLAGPDTQYF. In DNA, the CDR3 is TGTGCCAGCAGTGACTCACTAGCGGGACCAGATACGCAGTATTTT.

This chain uses TRBV19 with TRBJ1-4; 10 bases match TRBD1. The germline CDR1 and CDR2 sequences are LNHDA and SQIVND (reference sequence). The CDR3 is made up of 14 amino acids. J gave up 7 bases and V 6 bases, and 5 bases lay outside the gene matches. The CDR3 sequence is CASSYRDRGEKLFF. CDR3 nucleotides: TGTGCCAGTAGCTACCGGGACAGGGGTGAAAAACTGTTTTTT. Together with reference TRBV19 and TRBJ1-4, the CDR3 gives the full variable domain: DGGITQSPKYLFRKEGQNVTLSCEQNLNHDAMYWYRQDPGQGLRLIYYSQIVNDFQKGDIAEGYSVSREKKESFPLTVTSAQKNPTAFYLCASSYRDRGEKLFFGSGTQLSVL.

This clone was picked up one time. The V and J genes are TRBV19 and TRBJ1-3; TRBD1 matches at 7 bases. V was pared by 3 bases and J by 4 bases, with 6 bases of the junction left unmatched. Germline-derived CDR1 and CDR2 are LNHDA and SQIVND (reference sequence). The CDR3 loop spans 15 amino acids. CDR3 protein: CASSMTGRSGNTIYF. The CDR3 DNA reads as TGTGCCAGTAGTATGACAGGGCGATCGGGAAACACCATATATTTT.

This clone has more than one count but fewer than ten. Other nucleotide sequences in the sample specify the same CDR3. This sequence joins TRBV27 and TRBJ1-1, with a weak D call TRBD1 (5 bases). The CDR3 consists of 13 residues. V gave up 3 bases and J gave up 4 bases, with 9 bases separating them. The germline CDR1 and CDR2 sequences are MNHEY and SMNVEV (reference sequence). CDR3: CASSLGRSTEAFF. As DNA, the CDR3 is TGTGCCAGCAGTTTGGGGCGTAGCACTGAAGCTTTCTTT.

The V gene is TRBV6-1, the J gene TRBJ1-1, with 10 bases aligning to TRBD1. V was pared by 8 bases and J by 4 bases, with 4 bases of the junction left unmatched. The CDR3 has 13 residues. Germline CDR1 MNHNS, CDR2 SASEGT. The CDR3 is CASGDRGGTEAFF. The CDR3 nucleotides are TGTGCCAGCGGGGACAGGGGAGGCACTGAAGCTTTCTTT.

Notes on this clone: Germline is not matched at one junction end, which may reflect a read error. The V call is TRBV6-5, the J call TRBJ1-1; possible D gene TRBD1, 6 bases. Germline CDR1 is MNHEY and CDR2 is SVGAGI. The CDR3 extends over 13 amino acids. Here the CDR3 DNA reads TGCATGACAAACCGGGGGGCGCGGACTGAAGCTTTCTTT. Residues: CMTNRGARTEAFF.

This clone has a single count. This chain joins TRBV6-1 and TRBJ2-3; 12 nucleotides match TRBD2. From germline, CDR1 is MNHNS and CDR2 SASEGT. The CDR3 length is 15 residues. Trimming cost V 8 bases and J 4 bases; bases outside gene matches: 7. The CDR3 bases are TGTGCCAGCTCTAGCGGGGGGGCCGGGGCAGATACGCAGTATTTT. Translation: CASSSGGAGADTQYF.

V usage is TRBV5-8 and J usage is TRBJ1-4; possibly TRBD1 for D (5 bases). Germline lookup yields CDR1 SGHTS and CDR2 YDEGEE. This CDR3 is built from 15 residues. V was cut by 4 bases and J by 5 bases, with 15 bases left in between. The CDR3 DNA follows: TGTGCCAGCAGCCCTAATAGGGGAGGGAATGAAAAACTGTTTTTT. Translated: CASSPNRGGNEKLFF.

The chain employs TRBV27 and TRBJ2-2; D uncertain. Germline CDR1 MNHEY, CDR2 SMNVEV (reference sequence). V was clipped by 9 bases and J by 8 bases, with 7 bases between them. The length of the CDR3 is 10 residues. The CDR3 loop reads CARGRGELFF. The CDR3 DNA reads TGTGCCAGGGGCAGGGGGGAGCTGTTTTTT.

In its sample, this clone was seen once. DNA of the CDR3: TGCGCCAGCAGCCAAGATTCGGCTAGCGGGATCTCCTCCTACGAGCAGTACTTC. It translates to CASSQDSASGISSYEQYF. This chain uses TRBV4-3 with TRBJ2-7, with 9 bases aligning to TRBD2. The CDR3 spans 18 residues. Germline V lookup: CDR1 LGHNA, CDR2 YSLEER. V dropped 0 bases and J dropped 0; count of bases not matched to a gene: 9.

This chain connects TRBV6-5 to TRBJ1-2; 7 bases are a match to TRBD1. This CDR3 is built from 15 residues. The V and J ends lost 6 bases and 4 bases, in that order; junction bases with no gene match: 11. Germline V gene lookup returns CDR1 MNHEY and CDR2 SVGAGI. The CDR3 loop is CASSLDRARGYGYTF. CDR3 sequence (DNA): TGTGCCAGCAGCCTCGACAGGGCCCGGGGCTATGGCTACACCTTC.

The V call is TRBV2, the J call TRBJ2-3; tentative D call: TRBD1 (7 bases). Deletions cut 6 bases from V and 2 bases from J, with 15 bases between. The CDR3 contains 15 residues. The germline CDR1 and CDR2 sequences are SNHLY and FYNNEI. In nucleotides, the CDR3 is TGTGCCAGCAGATGGGGGGACAGACCCACAGATACGCAGTATTTT. Amino acid sequence: CASRWGDRPTDTQYF.

This rearrangement joins TRBV7-2 to TRBJ2-5; TRBD2 matches at 10 bases. The CDR3 contains 14 residues. Germline V gene sequence: CDR1 SGHTA, CDR2 FQGNSA. Trimming took 5 bases from V and 5 from J; bases not matched to a gene: 5. Written as DNA, the CDR3 is TGTGCCAGCAGCAATAGCGGGGGGCGGGAGACCCAGTACTTC. Protein sequence: CASSNSGGRETQYF.

V usage is TRBV5-1 and J usage is TRBJ1-4; D gene uncertain. Germline CDR1 and CDR2: SGHRS and YFSETQ. This CDR3 is 15 amino acids long. The germline V and J ends were trimmed by 0 bases and 3 bases, with 9 bases remaining between them. The CDR3 DNA reads TGCGCCAGCAGCTTGGGAGTTCTTTCTAATGAAAAACTGTTTTTT. This encodes CASSLGVLSNEKLFF.

The chain combines TRBV6-4 with TRBJ2-1, with 7 positions matching TRBD2. Germline-derived CDR1 and CDR2 are MRHNA and SNTAGT. The J segment lost 0 bases and the V segment lost 4 bases, leaving 0 bases of the junction unmatched. This CDR3 contains 14 residues. This CDR3 is CASSGGSSYNEQFF. The CDR3, as DNA: TGTGCCAGCAGTGGCGGGAGCTCCTACAATGAGCAGTTCTTC.

The V gene is TRBV1, the J gene TRBJ2-1; the table's D call of TRBD2 was not tested on the DNA. TRBV1 is a pseudogene locus. The CDR3 is 15 residues long. The CDR3 loop is CTSSPTSGSNNEQFF. CDR3 DNA: TGCACCAGCAGCCCTACTAGCGGGAGTAACAATGAGCAGTTCTTC.

V is TRBV11-3 and J is TRBJ2-1; possibly TRBD2 for D (7 bases). The germline gives CDR1 SGHNT, CDR2 YENEEA. There are 16 residues in the CDR3. The V gene lost 7 bases and the J gene lost 0 bases, with 16 bases spanning the gap. CDR3 DNA sequence: TGTGCCAGCATCGAGGGGGGGCAGAGCTCCTACAATGAGCAGTTCTTC. It encodes CASIEGGQSSYNEQFF.

The chain couples TRBV30 to TRBJ2-6; D is perhaps TRBD1 (5 bases). Germline CDR1 is GTSNPN and CDR2 is SVGIG (reference sequence). The CDR3 length is 14 residues. Trimming removed 2 bases at V and 2 bases at J, with 7 bases between. The CDR3 protein is CAWSRRAGANVLTF. CDR3 coding DNA: TGTGCCTGGAGTCGCAGGGCTGGGGCCAACGTCCTGACTTTC.

This chain joins TRBV29-1 and TRBJ2-3, with D possibly TRBD1 on 5 matching bases. Germline loops: CDR1 SQVTM, CDR2 ANQGSEA. The CDR3 loop spans 12 amino acids. V lost 5 bases and J 4 bases, leaving 10 bases between the germline ends. DNA for the CDR3: TGCAGCGTTTTGATGGGGCCAGATACGCAGTATTTT. Its protein product is CSVLMGPDTQYF.

This sequence joins TRBV18 and TRBJ2-1; D might be TRBD1 (5 bases). This CDR3 has 15 residues. The V gene's germline CDR1 is KGHSH and CDR2 LQKENI. Trimming left V 3 bases short and J 6 bases short, with 15 bases between. CDR3 DNA: TGTGCCAGCTCACCGGTGCCAGGGTCGGGCAATGAGCAGTTCTTC. It translates to CASSPVPGSGNEQFF.

V usage is TRBV7-2 and J usage is TRBJ2-1; 10 nucleotides agree with TRBD2. Per germline, CDR1 SGHTA and CDR2 FQGNSA. V shed 4 bases and J 2 bases; nucleotides not matched to a gene: 8. This CDR3 comprises 17 residues. The CDR3 sequence is CASSSKPGTSAYNEQFF. In nucleotides, the CDR3 is TGTGCCAGCAGCTCCAAGCCCGGGACTAGCGCCTACAATGAGCAGTTCTTC.

The CDR3 nucleotides read TGCGCCAGCAGCTTAGATGTTTCAGGGGGTGCGCCCCTCCACTTT. Residues: CASSLDVSGGAPLHF. The J gene is TRBJ1-6, the V gene TRBV5-1; TRBD1 agrees at 7 bases. Losses at the gene ends were 2 bases for V and 13 bases for J; bases not matched to a gene: 12. The CDR3 sequence is 15 residues long. Germline V gene sequence: CDR1 SGHRS, CDR2 YFSETQ. Full variable domain (rest looked up from reference TRBV5-1 and TRBJ1-6): KAGVTQTPRYLIKTRGQQVTLSCSPISGHRSVSWYQQTPGQGLQFLFEYFSETQRNKGNFPGRFSGRQFSNSRSEMNVSTLELGDSALYLCASSLDVSGGAPLHFGNGTRLTVT.